The entry below describes one TCR beta chain. Its antigen is currently unknown. Every donor was a healthy person donating bone marrow. 60 Vbeta and 13 Jbeta primers were used in PCR. Assay used: immunoSEQ multiplex PCR; TCRdb lists only in-frame clones, some missing. The table for this sample gives tens of thousands of clones. The CDR3 loop spans 15 amino acids. The V and J ends lost 2 bases and 8 bases respectively, with 18 bases between them. CDR1 and CDR2 from the germline V gene are SEHNR and FQNEAQ (reference sequence). This sample is drawn from a study of cytomegalovirus exposure and HLA in healthy donors. Whole-study results and caveats: Serostatus for CMV was the only available immune exposure information. Associated with cytomegalovirus, according to the listing, were some 180 TCR beta chains.

V usage is TRBV7-9 and J usage is TRBJ1-1, with D uncertain. Sequenced material: PBMCs. The origin of this receptor is a woman in her sixties or seventies in good health and CMV-seropositive. The CDR3 DNA reads TGTGCCAGCAGCTTACGCAATGCCCTCGCGGGGGAAGCTTTCTTT. It codes for CASSLRNALAGEAFF.